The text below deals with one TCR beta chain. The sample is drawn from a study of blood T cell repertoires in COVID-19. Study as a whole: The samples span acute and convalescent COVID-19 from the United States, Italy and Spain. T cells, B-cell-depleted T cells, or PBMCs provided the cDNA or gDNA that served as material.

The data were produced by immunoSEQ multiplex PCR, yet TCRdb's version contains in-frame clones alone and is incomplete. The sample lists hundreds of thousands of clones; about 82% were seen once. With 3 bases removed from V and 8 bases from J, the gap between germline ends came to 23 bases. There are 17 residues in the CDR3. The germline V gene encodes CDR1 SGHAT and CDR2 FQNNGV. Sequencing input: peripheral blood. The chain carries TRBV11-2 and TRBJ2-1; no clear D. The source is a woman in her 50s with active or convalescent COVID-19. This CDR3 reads CASSLQVWQARIDEQFF. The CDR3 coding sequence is TGTGCCAGCAGCTTGCAAGTTTGGCAGGCCCGAATTGATGAGCAGTTCTTC.